The next 30 T cell receptor beta chains were all read from a single sample in a study of blood T cells in healthy people across ages. It was with a sample-barcoded 5' primer and a J-beta primer mix that a second PCR of about 6 to 12 cycles was run. TCRdb re-called the 5' RACE reads through MiXCR, storing one row per CDR3 protein. The data show roughly 1.4 million distinct CDR3 sequences, approximately 59% seen once. The sample taken for sequencing was blood. The receptors derive from a man between 18 and 29 years old in good health.

The chain is built from TRBV7-9 and TRBJ2-3; D is perhaps TRBD1 (6 bases). Germline V gene sequence: CDR1 SEHNR, CDR2 FQNEAQ (reference sequence). The CDR3 runs 16 residues. Trimming pared 4 bases from V and 1 base from J, leaving 15 bases between. CDR3 coding DNA: TGTGCCAGCAGCTCCACCCGGGACATCCGCACAGATACGCAGTATTTT. This translates into CASSSTRDIRTDTQYF.

This clonotype was counted a few times. This sequence joins TRBV15 and TRBJ2-5; no clear D gene. The V end was cut by 0 bases, the J end by 7 bases, with 6 bases between. The CDR3 extends over 12 amino acids. CDR1 is LNHNV and CDR2 is YYDKDF in the germline V gene (reference sequence). CDR3 nucleotides: TGTGCCACCAGCAGAGATTACGGGACCCAGTACTTC. It is translated as CATSRDYGTQYF.

About this clonotype: One end of the junction does not line up with germline, which may come from a read error. The chain combines TRBV9 with TRBJ2-4; 9 bases fit TRBD1. CDR1 is SGDLS, CDR2 YYNGEE, per germline. The CDR3 sequence is 14 residues long. The DNA for the CDR3 is TGCGCCAGCAGCGCTGGGACAGGGAGGGGCATTCAGTACTTC. This translates into CASSAGTGRGIQYF.

V is TRBV20-1 and J is TRBJ1-1, with D unclear. This CDR3 has 14 residues. V lost 1 base to trimming and J lost 0 bases, with 9 bases between them. Germline V lookup: CDR1 DFQATT, CDR2 SNEGSKA (reference sequence). CDR3 bases: TGCAGTGCTAGAGTAGGGAATTTGAACACTGAAGCTTTCTTT. This translates into CSARVGNLNTEAFF.

The genes are TRBV7-8 and TRBJ2-7, with 9 positions matching TRBD1. Unmatched junction bases numbered 5, after V lost 1 base and J lost 4 bases. The CDR3 has 15 residues. Germline lookup yields CDR1 SGHVS and CDR2 FQNEAQ. CDR3 nucleotide sequence: TGTGCCAGCAGCTTAGGAGGGACAGGGAGTTACGAGCAGTACTTC. Encoded protein: CASSLGGTGSYEQYF.

The chain has TRBV4-1 and TRBJ2-4; D perhaps matches TRBD2 (6 bases). From germline, CDR1 is MGHRA and CDR2 YSYEKL. The length of the CDR3 is 14 residues. V shed 2 bases and J shed 13 bases, with 18 bases lying between them. The CDR3, as DNA: TGCGCCAGCAGCCAAATTCCGGGAGTGGGGGAGCAGTACTTC. Its translation is CASSQIPGVGEQYF.

The chain couples TRBV10-3 to TRBJ1-2; the match to TRBD1 covers 7 bases. Germline CDR1 reads ENHRY; CDR2 reads SYGVKD. Trimming took 8 bases from V and 8 from J; bases not matched to a gene: 11. The CDR3 is 13 amino acids. This CDR3 reads CAISDLQGWGYTF. For the CDR3, the DNA is TGTGCCATCTCCGACTTACAGGGGTGGGGCTACACCTTC.

The chain combines TRBV12-3 or TRBV12-4 with TRBJ1-5; D is undetermined. The CDR3 is 16 residues long. With 4 bases removed from V and 0 bases from J, the gap between germline ends came to 13 bases. CDR3 region: CASSSPGLGSNQPQHF. The CDR3 DNA reads TGTGCCAGCAGTTCTCCCGGCCTGGGTAGCAATCAGCCCCAGCATTTT.

This clonotype has just one count. The chain has TRBV4-1 and TRBJ2-3; TRBD1 agrees at 8 bases. Germline trimming cut 3 bases from V and 2 bases from J; bases unmatched to any gene: 10. CDR1 and CDR2 from the germline V gene are MGHRA and YSYEKL. The CDR3 length is 17 residues. The CDR3 loop is CASSQAWDRLSTDTQYF. DNA for the CDR3: TGCGCCAGCAGCCAGGCCTGGGACAGGCTATCCACAGATACGCAGTATTTT.

The rearrangement joins TRBV29-1 to TRBJ1-1; 8 bases map to TRBD1. Germline trimming cut 7 bases from V and 4 bases from J; bases unmatched to any gene: 11. The CDR3 has 14 amino acids. The germline CDR1 and CDR2 sequences are SQVTM and ANQGSEA. This chain's CDR3 is CSGGARGLGTEAFF. The CDR3, as DNA: TGCAGCGGGGGGGCCAGGGGGCTCGGCACTGAAGCTTTCTTT.

This clonotype is a singleton in its sample. The chain joins TRBV7-9 to TRBJ1-1; D might be TRBD1 (6 bases). Germline CDR1 SEHNR, CDR2 FQNEAQ (reference sequence). The CDR3 runs 14 residues. V dropped 5 bases and J dropped 4 bases, with 14 bases sitting between them. CDR3 residues: CASSGVGTLTEAFF. DNA for the CDR3: TGTGCCAGCAGCGGGGTCGGGACACTCACTGAAGCTTTCTTT.

This clonotype was seen a handful of times. The chain employs TRBV6-5 and TRBJ2-3, with TRBD2 identical over 12 bases. The CDR3 loop spans 21 amino acids. The V gene end was trimmed by 0 bases and the J gene end by 2 bases; junction bases not matched to a gene: 15. Looked up from germline, CDR1 is MNHEY and CDR2 is SVGAGI. DNA of the CDR3: TGTGCCAGCAGTTACTCGTTAACTAGCGGGGGGACCAAGAATAACACAGATACGCAGTATTTT. It specifies CASSYSLTSGGTKNNTDTQYF.

This chain joins TRBV7-6 and TRBJ2-1; TRBD2 matches at 7 bases. The ends lost 4 bases at V and 9 bases at J; junction bases unmatched: 9. CDR1 SGHVS and CDR2 FNYEAQ come from the germline V gene. This CDR3 comprises 14 residues. The CDR3 reads CASSSEGGPSEQFF. The CDR3 DNA reads TGTGCCAGCAGCTCGGAGGGAGGGCCCAGTGAGCAGTTCTTC.

The V call is TRBV4-3, the J call TRBJ1-5; no clear D. This CDR3 contains 13 residues. V dropped 4 bases and J dropped 3 bases, with 7 bases sitting between them. CDR1 and CDR2 (germline): LGHNA, YSLEER. CDR3 nucleotide sequence: TGCGCCAGCAGCCTCTGGCCCAATCAGCCCCAGCATTTT. Amino acid sequence: CASSLWPNQPQHF.

The gene calls are TRBV27 and TRBJ2-1, with a possible D match to TRBD2 (5 bases). The CDR3 runs 15 residues. V was shortened by 8 bases and J by 3 bases, with 17 bases between the two germline ends. Germline lookup yields CDR1 MNHEY and CDR2 SMNVEV (reference sequence). The CDR3 here is CASGMDSPHYNEQFF. CDR3 in DNA: TGTGCCAGCGGGATGGACTCCCCACACTACAATGAGCAGTTCTTC.

This chain joins TRBV2 and TRBJ2-3, with no clear D. The V and J ends lost 4 bases and 6 bases respectively, with 17 bases between them. CDR1 SNHLY and CDR2 FYNNEI come from the germline V gene. CDR3 size: 15 residues. The CDR3 loop reads CASSGRKGSMDTQYF. In DNA form, the CDR3 reads TGTGCCAGCAGTGGACGAAAAGGTTCAATGGATACGCAGTATTTT.

This clonotype has a handful of counts. This chain joins TRBV20-1 and TRBJ2-1, with 9 positions matching TRBD2. Unmatched junction bases numbered 17, after V lost 6 bases and J lost 8 bases. CDR3 length: 16 amino acids. Germline CDR1 reads DFQATT; CDR2 reads SNEGSKA (reference sequence). The DNA of the CDR3 is TGCAGTGCGCGGGACTTAGATATAGCGGGAGTGGATGAGCAGTTCTTC. Translation: CSARDLDIAGVDEQFF.

The gene calls are TRBV2 and TRBJ2-1; D perhaps matches TRBD1 (6 bases). The CDR3 spans 16 residues. With 4 bases removed from V and 4 bases from J, the gap between germline ends came to 17 bases. CDR1 SNHLY and CDR2 FYNNEI come from the germline V gene. The CDR3 DNA reads TGTGCCAGCAGTGGGTCACAGGGTGAGGCTTACAATGAGCAGTTCTTC. It is translated as CASSGSQGEAYNEQFF. Complete variable domain (other parts from reference TRBV2 and TRBJ2-1): EPEVTQTPSHQVTQMGQEVILRCVPISNHLYFYWYRQILGQKVEFLVSFYNNEISEKSEIFDDQFSVERPDGSNFTLKIRSTKLEDSAMYFCASSGSQGEAYNEQFFGPGTRLTVL.

CDR3 nucleotides: TGTGCCAGCAGTGGTATCCCACTAGCGGACAGGAACAATGAGCAGTTCTTC. It encodes CASSGIPLADRNNEQFF. The chain has TRBV6-1 and TRBJ2-1; TRBD2 might be the D (8 bases). The V end lost 4 bases, the J end lost 5 bases, and 21 bases lay between the germline ends. CDR3 length: 17 residues. Per germline, CDR1 MNHNS and CDR2 SASEGT.

The rearrangement uses TRBV2 and TRBJ2-7; D might be TRBD1 (6 bases). Trimming removed 6 bases at V and 0 bases at J, with 15 bases between. The CDR3 covers 15 residues. CDR1 SNHLY and CDR2 FYNNEI come from the germline V gene. The CDR3 sequence: CASRISTGSSYEQYF. For the CDR3, the DNA is TGTGCCAGCAGGATCTCCACAGGGAGCTCCTACGAGCAGTACTTC. The whole variable domain, filled in from reference TRBV2 and TRBJ2-7, reads EPEVTQTPSHQVTQMGQEVILRCVPISNHLYFYWYRQILGQKVEFLVSFYNNEISEKSEIFDDQFSVERPDGSNFTLKIRSTKLEDSAMYFCASRISTGSSYEQYFGPGTRLTVT.

V is TRBV5-1 and J is TRBJ2-7; D remains unclear. The germline V and J ends were trimmed by 3 bases and 6 bases, with 19 bases remaining between them. CDR3 size: 15 residues. Germline-derived CDR1 and CDR2 are SGHRS and YFSETQ. The CDR3 here is CASSSGTHPPSEQYF. The CDR3 DNA reads TGCGCCAGCAGCTCCGGAACCCACCCCCCCTCCGAGCAGTACTTC.

This clonotype was seen only a few times. The chain carries TRBV18 and TRBJ2-3; perhaps TRBD2 as D (5 bases). V dropped 3 bases and J dropped 2 bases, with 15 bases sitting between them. The germline V gene has CDR1 KGHSH and CDR2 LQKENI. The CDR3 loop spans 16 amino acids. CDR3: CASSPPTPGNTDTQYF. Here the CDR3 DNA reads TGTGCCAGCTCACCTCCGACACCGGGAAACACAGATACGCAGTATTTT. The full variable domain, its missing parts supplied by reference TRBV18 and TRBJ2-3, is NAGVMQNPRHLVRRRGQEARLRCSPMKGHSHVYWYRQLPEEGLKFMVYLQKENIIDESGMPKERFSAEFPKEGPSILRIQQVVRGDSAAYFCASSPPTPGNTDTQYFGPGTRLTVL.

The gene calls are TRBV9 and TRBJ2-7; D is possibly TRBD2 (6 bases). Per germline, CDR1 SGDLS and CDR2 YYNGEE. V shed 6 bases and J shed 2 bases, with 15 bases lying between them. The CDR3 is made up of 14 amino acids. This CDR3 is CASTPGGPTYEQYF. The CDR3 DNA is TGTGCCAGCACACCCGGGGGACCCACCTACGAGCAGTACTTC.

This rearrangement joins TRBV4-1 to TRBJ1-2; D is uncertain. CDR1 and CDR2 from the germline V gene are MGHRA and YSYEKL. CDR3 length equals 15 residues. V was trimmed by 1 base and J by 2 bases, leaving 11 bases between them. The CDR3 loop reads CASSQGVGLNYGYTF. The CDR3 DNA is TGCGCCAGCAGCCAAGGTGTAGGCCTCAACTATGGCTACACCTTC.

The J gene is TRBJ2-4, the V gene TRBV6-2 or TRBV6-3; 9 bases map to TRBD1. Trimming cost V 10 bases and J 2 bases; bases outside gene matches: 9. The CDR3 runs 15 residues. The germline gives CDR1 MNHEY, CDR2 SVGEGT. The DNA of the CDR3 is TGTGCCATAAACTCGGACAGGGGTCCCAAAAACATTCAGTACTTC. This encodes CAINSDRGPKNIQYF.

This clonotype was found once. V is TRBV10-3 and J is TRBJ2-2; TRBD2 agrees at 7 bases. This CDR3 is 15 amino acids long. Trimming removed 6 bases from V and 0 bases from J; junction bases left unmatched: 4. Germline CDR1 ENHRY, CDR2 SYGVKD. The CDR3 region is CAIRPGLANTGELFF. In nucleotides, the CDR3 is TGTGCCATCAGACCTGGACTAGCGAACACCGGGGAGCTGTTTTTT.

The CDR3 spells CASSEDPGANVLTF. The CDR3 nucleotides are TGTGCCAGCAGTGAGGATCCTGGGGCCAACGTCCTGACTTTC. The rearrangement joins TRBV6-4 to TRBJ2-6; D is unclear. CDR1 and CDR2 (germline): MRHNA, SNTAGT. The CDR3 spans 14 residues. V lost 3 bases to trimming and J lost 2 bases, with 5 bases between them.

This chain uses TRBV5-1 with TRBJ2-4; a possible D gene is TRBD1 (6 bases). This CDR3 has 14 amino acids. V lost 4 bases to trimming and J lost 13 bases, with 21 bases between them. CDR1 is SGHRS and CDR2 is YFSETQ in the germline V gene. In nucleotides, the CDR3 is TGCGCCAGCAGCGACGGGACAATCTTGGGGGAGCAGTACTTC. Amino acids: CASSDGTILGEQYF. Full variable domain (outside the CDR3, taken from reference TRBV5-1 and TRBJ2-4): KAGVTQTPRYLIKTRGQQVTLSCSPISGHRSVSWYQQTPGQGLQFLFEYFSETQRNKGNFPGRFSGRQFSNSRSEMNVSTLELGDSALYLCASSDGTILGEQYFGAGTRLSVL.

This clonotype was recorded once. The V call is TRBV10-2, the J call TRBJ1-5; D possibly corresponds to TRBD1 (5 bases). From germline, CDR1 is WSHSY and CDR2 SAAADI. V was clipped by 4 bases and J by 11 bases, with 15 bases between them. The length of the CDR3 is 13 residues. For the CDR3, the DNA is TGCGCCAGCAGTGGGCCGGACACTGAAGCCCAGCATTTT. Residues: CASSGPDTEAQHF.

This chain joins TRBV29-1 and TRBJ2-7; D may correspond to TRBD1 or TRBD2 (6 bases each). Germline CDR1 SQVTM, CDR2 ANQGSEA. CDR3 length equals 14 residues. Trimming removed 7 bases from V and 2 bases from J, with 18 bases in between. The CDR3 here is CSAYQGSGAYEQYF. The CDR3 nucleotides read TGCAGCGCCTATCAGGGGTCGGGAGCCTACGAGCAGTACTTC.